This T cell receptor (beta chain) was sequenced for a study of tumor-infiltrating lymphocytes in primary liver carcinoma. The table lists this clonotype with many counts. A constant-region primer primed TCR beta cDNA synthesis from about 0.45 ug of total RNA. Sequencing libraries for TCR beta derived from three nested multiplex PCR rounds that used slightly modified ARM-PCR. TCRdb recomputed calls from the multiplex PCR reads with MiXCR, one row per CDR3 protein. This table has 55,000 or so distinct CDR3 sequences, less than 85% appearing once. The source material, roughly 18-30 mg of unsorted bulk tissue, was used to co-extract RNA and DNA. The sequence derives from a man in his forties with primary liver carcinoma and hepatitis B virus infection. Sequenced input: liver tumor tissue from sampling region 2. The subset was: tumor region T2, inferior pole.

CDR3 nucleotides: TGCGCCAGCAGCTTGCCTAGCGGGATCACCGGGGAGCTGTTTTTT. This encodes CASSLPSGITGELFF. The chain carries TRBV5-1 and TRBJ2-2, with 9 positions matching TRBD2. Germline loops: CDR1 SGHRS, CDR2 YFSETQ. CDR3 length: 15 amino acids. Trimming cost V 1 base and J 4 bases; bases outside gene matches: 2.